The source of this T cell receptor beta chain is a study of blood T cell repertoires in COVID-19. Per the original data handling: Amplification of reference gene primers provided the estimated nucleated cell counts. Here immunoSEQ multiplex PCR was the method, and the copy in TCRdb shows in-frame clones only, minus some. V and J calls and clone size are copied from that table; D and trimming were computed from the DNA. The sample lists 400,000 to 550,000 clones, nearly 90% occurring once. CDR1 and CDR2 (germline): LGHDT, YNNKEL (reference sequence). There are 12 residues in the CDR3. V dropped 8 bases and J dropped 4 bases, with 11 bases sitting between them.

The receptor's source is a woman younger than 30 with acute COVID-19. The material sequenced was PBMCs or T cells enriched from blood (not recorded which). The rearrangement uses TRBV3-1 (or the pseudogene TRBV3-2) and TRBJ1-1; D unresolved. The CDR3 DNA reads TGTGCCAGCCACAGCGGGTCCACTGAAGCTTTCTTT. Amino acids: CASHSGSTEAFF.